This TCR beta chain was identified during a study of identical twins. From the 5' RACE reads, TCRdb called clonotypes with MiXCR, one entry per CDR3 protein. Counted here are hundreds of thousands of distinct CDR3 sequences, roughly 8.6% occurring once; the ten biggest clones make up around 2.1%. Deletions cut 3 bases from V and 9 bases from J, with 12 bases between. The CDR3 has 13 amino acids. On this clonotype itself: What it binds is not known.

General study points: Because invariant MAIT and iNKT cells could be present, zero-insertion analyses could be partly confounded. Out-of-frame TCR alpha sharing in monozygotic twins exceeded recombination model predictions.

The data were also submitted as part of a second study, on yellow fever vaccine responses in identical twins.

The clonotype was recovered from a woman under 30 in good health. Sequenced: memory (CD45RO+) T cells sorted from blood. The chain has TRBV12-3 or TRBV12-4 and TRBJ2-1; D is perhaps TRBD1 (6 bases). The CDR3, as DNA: TGTGCCAGCAGTTTGGGACAAAGGAGTGAGCAGTTCTTC. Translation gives CASSLGQRSEQFF.